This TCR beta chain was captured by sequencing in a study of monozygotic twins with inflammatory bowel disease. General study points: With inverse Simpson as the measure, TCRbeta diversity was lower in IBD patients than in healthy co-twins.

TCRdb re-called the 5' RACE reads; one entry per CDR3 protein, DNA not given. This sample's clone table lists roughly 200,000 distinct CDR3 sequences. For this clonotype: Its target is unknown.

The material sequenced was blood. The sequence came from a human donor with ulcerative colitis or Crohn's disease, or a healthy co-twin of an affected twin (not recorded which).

CDR3 amino acids: CSVEDRNGYTF. The rearrangement joins TRBV29-1 to TRBJ1-2. Germline V gene sequence: CDR1 SQVTM, CDR2 ANQGSEA. This CDR3 contains 11 residues. The entire variable domain, with the rest obtained from reference TRBV29-1 and TRBJ1-2, is as follows: SAVISQKPSRDICQRGTSLTIQCQVDSQVTMMFWYRQQPGQSLTLIATANQGSEATYESGFVIDKFPISRPNLTFSTLTVSNMSPEDSSIYLCSVEDRNGYTFGSGTRLTVV.